This record looks at one TCR beta chain sequence and its context. The data originate from a study of technical replicates of blood from a handful of donors. Generated by immunoSEQ multiplex PCR, the TCRdb table keeps only in-frame clones and is missing some. In the table there are under 90,000 clones, 95% to 97% of which are singletons. Germline assignment: CDR1 SNHLY and CDR2 FYNNEI. With 2 bases clipped from V and 0 bases from J, the junction kept 6 bases outside the gene matches. The CDR3 is 19 residues long. This chain uses TRBV2 with TRBJ2-4; 14 bases map to TRBD2. The sample taken for sequencing was T cells isolated from PBMCs. The receptor was derived from a human donor in good health. The chain's CDR3 is CASSELTSGRVLAKNIQYF. The CDR3 DNA reads as TGTGCCAGCAGTGAACTGACTAGCGGGAGGGTACTAGCCAAAAACATTCAGTACTTC.